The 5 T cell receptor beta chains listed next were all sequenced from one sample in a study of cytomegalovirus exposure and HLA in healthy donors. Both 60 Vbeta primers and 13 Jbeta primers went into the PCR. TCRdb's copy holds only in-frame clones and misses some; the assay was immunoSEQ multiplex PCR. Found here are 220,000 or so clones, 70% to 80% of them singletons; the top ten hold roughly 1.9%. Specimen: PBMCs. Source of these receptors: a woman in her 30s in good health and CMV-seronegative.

In DNA form, the CDR3 reads TGTGCCAGCAGCTTACGGTTTGCAACTAATGAAAAACTGTTTTTT. Protein: CASSLRFATNEKLFF. The V and J genes are TRBV7-2 and TRBJ1-4; D is unclear. Germline CDR1 and CDR2: SGHTA and FQGNSA. Trimming pared 2 bases from V and 0 bases from J, leaving 7 bases between. This CDR3 has 15 residues.

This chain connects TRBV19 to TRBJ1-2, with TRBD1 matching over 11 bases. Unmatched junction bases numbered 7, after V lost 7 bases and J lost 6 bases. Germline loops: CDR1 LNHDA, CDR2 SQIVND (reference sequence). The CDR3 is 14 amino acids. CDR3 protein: CASTWDRGKDGYTF. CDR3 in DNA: TGTGCCAGTACCTGGGACAGGGGGAAAGATGGCTACACCTTC.

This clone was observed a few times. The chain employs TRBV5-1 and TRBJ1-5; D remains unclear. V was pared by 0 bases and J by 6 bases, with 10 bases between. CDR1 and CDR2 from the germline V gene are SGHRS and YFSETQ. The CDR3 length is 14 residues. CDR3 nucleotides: TGCGCCAGCAGCTTGGCACTCGGAGGTCAGCCCCAGCATTTT. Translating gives CASSLALGGQPQHF. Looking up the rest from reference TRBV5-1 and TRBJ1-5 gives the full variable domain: KAGVTQTPRYLIKTRGQQVTLSCSPISGHRSVSWYQQTPGQGLQFLFEYFSETQRNKGNFPGRFSGRQFSNSRSEMNVSTLELGDSALYLCASSLALGGQPQHFGDGTRLSIL.

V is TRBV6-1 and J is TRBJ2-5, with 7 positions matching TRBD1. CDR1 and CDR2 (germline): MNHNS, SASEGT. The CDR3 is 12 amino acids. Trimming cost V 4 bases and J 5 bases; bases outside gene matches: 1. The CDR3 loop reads CASSGQGETQYF. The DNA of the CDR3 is TGTGCCAGCAGTGGACAGGGCGAGACCCAGTACTTC.

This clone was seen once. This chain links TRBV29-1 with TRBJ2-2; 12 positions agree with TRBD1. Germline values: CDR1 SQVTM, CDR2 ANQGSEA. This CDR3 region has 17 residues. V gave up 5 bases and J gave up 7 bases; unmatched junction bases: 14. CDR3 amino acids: CSVTPPGTGGMGGELFF. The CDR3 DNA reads TGCAGCGTTACACCCCCCGGGACAGGGGGCATGGGCGGGGAGCTGTTTTTT.